This TCR beta chain was identified in a study of neurological immune-mediated disorders. This clonotype was seen ten or more times. TCRdb itself ran the 5' RACE reads through MiXCR, one entry per CDR3 protein. The sample lists more than 10,000 distinct CDR3 sequences, 20% to 25% occurring once. Deletions cut 3 bases from V and 3 bases from J, with 15 bases between. The CDR3 contains 15 residues. CDR1 is DFQATT and CDR2 is SNEGSKA in the germline V gene (reference sequence). Sequenced: CD8+ T cells from blood. The TCR sequence derives from a woman aged 40 to 50 with multiple sclerosis. V is TRBV20-1 and J is TRBJ2-1; D unclear. The CDR3 region is CSASDLPLFYNEQFF. CDR3 in DNA: TGCAGTGCTAGTGACCTCCCCCTATTCTACAATGAGCAGTTCTTC.